This T cell receptor beta chain was sequenced during a study of T cells in Graves' hyperthyroidism and ophthalmopathy. Overall study findings and caveats: Ophthalmopathy was separated from stable hyperthyroidism by a 13 V-J model. Most clonotypes expanded in the thyroid (above 0.001) were also present in blood.

Worth noting for this clonotype: Its antigen is not identified.

The germline V and J ends were trimmed by 7 bases and 7 bases, with 23 bases remaining between them. This CDR3 region has 17 residues. CDR1 and CDR2 (germline): MDHEN, SYDVKM. Patients showing uncontrolled infection, other autoimmune disease, pregnancy or lactation were ineligible. Clinicians diagnosed patients from clinical symptoms, serum thyroxine and TRAb, thyroid ultrasound and orbital computed tomography. RNA transcripts were the template for amplifying TCR beta CDR3 regions. HTBI primers were employed in a first-round RT-PCR of the TCR CDR3. TCRdb called the multiplex PCR reads again in MiXCR, with one record for every CDR3 protein. This table has under 600,000 distinct CDR3 sequences, 16% appearing once.

Material: blood. The receptor was derived from a woman in her forties with Graves' ophthalmopathy. The chain uses TRBV28 and TRBJ1-6; D gene uncertain. The CDR3 DNA sequence: TGTGCCAGCACCATCGGCCTCATGACGGATGACAATTCACCCCTCCACTTT. Protein: CASTIGLMTDDNSPLHF. The full variable domain, rest sourced from reference TRBV28 and TRBJ1-6, is DVKVTQSSRYLVKRTGEKVFLECVQDMDHENMFWYRQDPGLGLRLIYFSYDVKMKEKGDIPEGYSVSREKKERFSLILESASTNQTSMYLCASTIGLMTDDNSPLHFGNGTRLTVT.